The T cell receptor (beta chain) described here comes from a study of T cells in Graves' hyperthyroidism and ophthalmopathy (dated by TCRdb to between 2018 and 2021). In the study overall: Peripheral blood was collected at initial diagnosis, before any treatment. A discovery cohort of about a hundred patients, approximately 45 with Graves' ophthalmopathy and over 55 with stable Graves' hyperthyroidism, was used to find distinguishing TCR V-J signatures. Prospective prediction of ophthalmopathy was tested in an independent validation cohort consisting of under 20 hyperthyroidism patients and about 17 patients who later progressed to ophthalmopathy. The 100 or so discovery patients were divided at random into training and test sets in a 7:3 ratio. In over five Graves' hyperthyroidism patients, the study also compared T-cell repertoires from thyroid tissue with T-cell repertoires from blood. After sampling, hyperthyroidism patients received methimazole starting at 30 mg daily, and ophthalmopathy patients received high-dose intravenous methylprednisolone. The paper describes TCR Vbeta CDR3 sequencing of around 140 peripheral blood samples, made up of 43 ophthalmopathy patients, approximately 73 hyperthyroidism patients and 17 progressor patients. The paper's findings and limits, for the study overall: No statistical method was used to fix the sample size in advance, and group allocation was not hidden from the investigators. Most expanded thyroid clonotypes (frequency above 0.001) were also detected in blood, a finding suggesting that blood repertoires may reflect thyroid immune responses. A model built on a 13 V-J signature distinguished ophthalmopathy from stable hyperthyroidism, reaching 85% to 90% sensitivity and approximately 81% specificity in cross-validation and 80%/75% in testing. In validation, the model predicted progression to ophthalmopathy with 55% to 71% sensitivity and about 73% specificity, a median of 6.5 months before onset.

Comments on this clonotype: The clone's antigen remains unknown. This CDR3 fails to terminate in the conserved phenylalanine or tryptophan, so it likely reflects a read error.

Stable Graves' hyperthyroidism was defined as the absence of progression to ophthalmopathy over 18 months of follow-up. Hyperthyroidism patients were newly diagnosed, had a disease duration of under 2 months, and were aged 18 to 65 years. Patients with uncontrolled infections, other autoimmune diseases, pregnancy or lactation were excluded. Diagnoses were based on clinical symptoms, serum thyroxine and TRAb, thyroid ultrasound and orbital computed tomography. PBMCs were isolated from about 9.1 ml of fresh peripheral blood by Ficoll-Paque density gradient centrifugation. Total RNA was extracted with Trizol reagent, and quality was checked on an Agilent 2100 Bioanalyzer. V is clipped by 3 bases and J by 3 bases, and the sequence between their germline boundaries is 9 bases long. CDR1 and CDR2, looked up from the germline V gene, are SNHLY and FYNNEI. The CDR3 length equals 13 residues, ends included. This entry keeps only the CDR3 DNA: 39 bases, framed from base 1.

The TCR beta CDR3 regions were amplified from RNA transcripts. A first-round RT-PCR of the TCR CDR3 used the HTBI primer set with the Qiagen OneStep RT-PCR kit. Libraries were constructed in a second round of multiplex PCR, after which size selection and purification were carried out. The libraries were sequenced on an Illumina HiSeq2000 using paired-end 100 bp reads. In the paper's pipeline: Raw data were processed with SOAPnuke, discarding reads with adapters, uncalled bases, mean Phred below 15, or no exact constant-primer or identifier match. High-quality paired reads were merged using COPE v1.2.5, and each unique nucleotide sequence was defined as a clonotype. MiTCR v1.1 was used to align the clonotypes against IMGT TRBV, TRBD and TRBJ reference segments. The analysis included only V-J combinations with a frequency above 0.0001, which together covered around 99% of the repertoires. A TCS score was defined as the ratio between F50 (clonal expansion) and ExV (chaos), using BLOSUM62-based TCRdist between CDR3 peptides within each V-J. Welch's t-statistics and random forest reduced around 520 V-J features to 13, which were used in a naive Bayes classifier (R e1071). The public reads were reanalyzed by TCRdb: fastp trimming at Q25, MiXCR alignment, in-frame beta chains only. Every distinct CDR3 protein forms one entry, paired with its most common genes and DNA. V and J calls and clone size were set by TCRdb, not the authors. The sample table records hundreds of thousands of distinct CDR3 sequences; 13% to 15% of these occur just once. The ten largest clonotypes hold around 13% of the sample.

Sequences were obtained from blood. The sequence came from a woman in her 40s with Graves' hyperthyroidism. The rearranged chain carries TRBV2 and TRBJ2-7; the D call could be TRBD1 or TRBD2, with each sharing 5 bases. The CDR3 protein: CASSDSRGYEQYS. The DNA sequence is TGTGCCAGCAGTGATTCGAGGGGCTACGAGCAGTACTCC.